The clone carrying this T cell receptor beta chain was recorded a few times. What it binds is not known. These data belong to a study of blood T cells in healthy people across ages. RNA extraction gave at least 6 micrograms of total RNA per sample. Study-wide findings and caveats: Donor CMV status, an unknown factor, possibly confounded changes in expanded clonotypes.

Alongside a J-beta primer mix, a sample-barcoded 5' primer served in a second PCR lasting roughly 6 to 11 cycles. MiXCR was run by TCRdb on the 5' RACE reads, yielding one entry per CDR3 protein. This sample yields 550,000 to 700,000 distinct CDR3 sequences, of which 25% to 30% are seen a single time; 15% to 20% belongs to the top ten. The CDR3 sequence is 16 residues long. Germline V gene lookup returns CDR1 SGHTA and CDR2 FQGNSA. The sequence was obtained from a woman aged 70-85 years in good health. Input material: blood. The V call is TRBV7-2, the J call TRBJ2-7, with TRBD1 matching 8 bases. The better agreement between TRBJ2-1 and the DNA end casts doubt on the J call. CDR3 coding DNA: TGTGCCAGCAGCTCCAAGGACAGGGTTGGAGGGAATGAGCAGTTCTTC. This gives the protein CASSSKDRVGGNEQFF.